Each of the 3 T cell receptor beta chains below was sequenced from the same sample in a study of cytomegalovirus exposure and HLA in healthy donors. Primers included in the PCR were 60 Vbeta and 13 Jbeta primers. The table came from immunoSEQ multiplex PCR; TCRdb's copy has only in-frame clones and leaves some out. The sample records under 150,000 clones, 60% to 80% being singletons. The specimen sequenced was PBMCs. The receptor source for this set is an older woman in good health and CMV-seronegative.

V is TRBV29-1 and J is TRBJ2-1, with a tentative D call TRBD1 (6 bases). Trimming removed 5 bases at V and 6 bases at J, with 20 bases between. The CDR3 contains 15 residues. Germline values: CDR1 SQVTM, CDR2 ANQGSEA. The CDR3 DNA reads TGCAGCGTTTTCAGGGGCCGCGTAGGGTCCAATGAGCAGTTCTTC. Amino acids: CSVFRGRVGSNEQFF.

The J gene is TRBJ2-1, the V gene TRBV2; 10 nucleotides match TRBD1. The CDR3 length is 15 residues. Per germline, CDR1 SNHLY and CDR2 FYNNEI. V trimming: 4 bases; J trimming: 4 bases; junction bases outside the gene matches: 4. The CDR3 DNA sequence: TGTGCCAGCAGTGGGGGACAGGGGAAATACAATGAGCAGTTCTTC. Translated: CASSGGQGKYNEQFF.

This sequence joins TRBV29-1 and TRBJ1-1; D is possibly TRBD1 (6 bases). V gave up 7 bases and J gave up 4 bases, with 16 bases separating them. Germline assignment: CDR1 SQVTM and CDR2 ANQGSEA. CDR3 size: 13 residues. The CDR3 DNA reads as TGCAGCGCACAACAGGGTGTTCTCACTGAAGCTTTCTTT. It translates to CSAQQGVLTEAFF.